This record covers a single T cell receptor beta chain. The antigen is unknown. TCRdb keeps only in-frame clones here, not all; method: immunoSEQ multiplex PCR. This sample has more than 85,000 clones; just under 95% occur once, and the top ten carry roughly 0.069%. This specimen comes from a study of graft-versus-host responses after intestinal transplantation. Across the whole study: The recipients all started with anti-thymocyte globulin induction and then took tacrolimus and steroids for approximately 3 years. Broader study findings: The marrow of recipients harbored GvH clones, and ileum or blood showed some of them first. Graft-donor T cell macrochimerism coincided with high graft-versus-host to host-versus-graft clonal ratios in allografts.

Germline values: CDR1 MNHEY, CDR2 SVGAGI. The trim removed 4 bases at V and 5 bases at J, leaving 8 bases unmatched. The CDR3 length is 15 residues. J is TRBJ2-3 and V is TRBV6-5; 8 nucleotides agree with TRBD2. The source of this sequence is a human donor who was the organ donor for an intestinal transplant. The sequencing here drew on unstimulated CD8+ T cells sorted from spleen or lymph node cells, taken before transplant. The CDR3 DNA follows: TGTGCCAGCAGTTCCCTAAGCGGGAGTGTAGATACGCAGTATTTT. This translates into CASSSLSGSVDTQYF.